This T cell receptor beta chain was captured by sequencing in a study of T cell responses to AZD1222 COVID-19 vaccine. This CDR3 spans 11 amino acids. Losses at the gene ends were 3 bases for V and 7 bases for J; bases not matched to a gene: 0. Germline CDR1 DFQATT, CDR2 SNEGSKA (reference sequence). The protocol was immunoSEQ multiplex PCR, while the TCRdb copy is restricted to in-frame clones and leaves out a portion. The sample has approximately 180,000 clones, 80% to 90% seen once; the top ten hold 7.5% to 9.5%. This receptor was identified in an adult in good health. The V call is TRBV20-1, the J call TRBJ2-1; 7 bases map to TRBD1. Sample: peripheral blood, taken on day 0 of AZD1222 vaccination. The CDR3 region has the DNA TGCAGTGCTAGGGGACAGAATGAGCAGTTCTTC. Translated: CSARGQNEQFF.